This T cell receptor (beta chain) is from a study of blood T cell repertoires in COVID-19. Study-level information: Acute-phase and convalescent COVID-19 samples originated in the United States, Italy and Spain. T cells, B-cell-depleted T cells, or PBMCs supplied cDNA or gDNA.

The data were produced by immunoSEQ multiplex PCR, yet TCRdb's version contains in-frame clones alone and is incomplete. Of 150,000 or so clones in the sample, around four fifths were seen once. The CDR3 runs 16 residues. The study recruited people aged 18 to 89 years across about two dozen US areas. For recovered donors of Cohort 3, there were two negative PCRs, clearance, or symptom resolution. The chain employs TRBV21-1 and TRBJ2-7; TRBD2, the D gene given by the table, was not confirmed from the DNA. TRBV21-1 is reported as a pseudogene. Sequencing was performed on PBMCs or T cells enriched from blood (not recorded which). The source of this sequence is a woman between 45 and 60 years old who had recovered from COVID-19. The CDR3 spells CASSNGEGRSGDEQYF. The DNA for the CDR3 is TGTGCCAGCAGCAATGGGGAGGGAAGGAGTGGGGACGAGCAGTACTTC.